This passage covers 19 T cell receptor beta chains from one sample sequenced in a study of T cell responses to AZD1222 COVID-19 vaccine. The assay was immunoSEQ multiplex PCR, and TCRdb's table has in-frame clones only and misses some. This sample has about 52,000 clones, with approximately 88% found just once. The sequencing used peripheral blood, collected 28 days after the second AZD1222 dose. These receptors all come from an adult who received the AZD1222 COVID-19 vaccine.

The chain has TRBV11-2 and TRBJ2-7, with D possibly matching TRBD2 (6 bases). CDR3 size: 14 residues. V lost 5 bases and J 4 bases, leaving 15 bases between the germline ends. In germline, CDR1 is SGHAT, CDR2 FQNNGV. CDR3 sequence: CASSPASGRYEQYF. CDR3 coding DNA: TGTGCCAGCAGCCCGGCTAGTGGGAGGTACGAGCAGTACTTC.

This clone was counted only a few times. The rearrangement uses TRBV23-1 and TRBJ2-7; 8 bases line up with TRBD1. TRBV23-1 counts as an open reading frame of uncertain function. The CDR3 sequence is 16 residues long. With V trimmed by 0 bases and J by 4 bases, 8 bases remained unmatched. The CDR3 here is CASSQSNGQGEYEQYF. The CDR3 DNA sequence: TGCGCCAGCAGTCAATCTAACGGACAGGGCGAGTACGAGCAGTACTTC.

This clone was seen a single time. The V gene is TRBV12-3 or TRBV12-4, the J gene TRBJ1-5, with a weak D call TRBD1 (6 bases). The CDR3 is 13 amino acids. V lost 5 bases, J lost 7 bases, and 12 bases lay in between. CDR3 protein: CASSRIGGQPQHF. The CDR3, as DNA: TGTGCCAGCAGTAGAATAGGGGGGCAGCCCCAGCATTTT.

The genes are TRBV15 and TRBJ2-1; TRBD2 matches at 8 bases. CDR3 length: 16 residues. The V gene end was trimmed by 1 base and the J gene end by 4 bases; junction bases not matched to a gene: 6. Germline V gene data show CDR1 as LNHNV and CDR2 as YYDKDF (reference sequence). This CDR3 reads CATSRAGSGVYNEQFF. Here the CDR3 DNA reads TGTGCCACCAGCAGAGCAGGTAGCGGGGTTTACAATGAGCAGTTCTTC.

The V call is TRBV9, the J call TRBJ2-5; no definite D call. CDR3 size: 17 residues. Trimming pared 4 bases from V and 0 bases from J, leaving 19 bases between. The V gene's germline CDR1 is SGDLS and CDR2 YYNGEE. CDR3 loop: CASSPAAAFTHQETQYF. The CDR3 DNA is TGTGCCAGCAGCCCTGCGGCAGCTTTTACTCACCAAGAGACCCAGTACTTC.

Note on this clone: A junction end diverges from the germline sequence, so it may reflect a read error. V gene TRBV7-7 combines with J gene TRBJ2-3; 15 positions agree with TRBD2. CDR3 length: 17 residues. CDR1 SSHAT and CDR2 FNYEAQ come from the germline V gene (reference sequence). Here the CDR3 reads CASSQRTSGRGADTQYF. DNA for the CDR3: TGTGCTAGCAGCCAACGGACTAGCGGGAGGGGTGCAGATACGCAGTATTTT.

The chain couples TRBV4-1 to TRBJ2-3; 8 positions match TRBD2. In germline, CDR1 is MGHRA, CDR2 YSYEKL. The V and J ends lost 0 bases and 5 bases, in that order; junction bases with no gene match: 7. CDR3 length: 16 amino acids. The CDR3 DNA reads as TGCGCCAGCAGCCAAGATCCGGGAGGGCTCAAAGATACGCAGTATTTT. Translation gives CASSQDPGGLKDTQYF.

The genes are TRBV5-4 and TRBJ1-3; 10 bases line up with TRBD1. The CDR3 totals 17 residues. Germline V gene sequence: CDR1 SGHNT, CDR2 YYREEE (reference sequence). V lost 4 bases to trimming and J lost 3 bases; unmatched junction nucleotides: 10. In DNA form, the CDR3 reads TGTGCCAGCAGCCCGGAAGGACAGGGGGGCGTTGGAAACACCATATATTTT. As protein: CASSPEGQGGVGNTIYF.

This sequence joins TRBV4-2 and TRBJ2-7; weak D call: TRBD1 (5 bases). The CDR3 runs 13 residues. Per germline, CDR1 LGHNA and CDR2 YNFKEQ. V lost 3 bases, J lost 7 bases, and 13 bases lay in between. The CDR3 sequence: CASSQARAGEQYF. DNA for the CDR3: TGTGCCAGCAGCCAGGCTAGGGCAGGGGAGCAGTACTTC.

A few counts support this clone. The rearrangement uses TRBV5-6 and TRBJ1-5, with no clear D. The germline CDR1 and CDR2 sequences are SGHDT and YYEEEE. V was cut by 3 bases and J by 1 base, with 17 bases left in between. The CDR3 contains 17 residues. The CDR3 DNA follows: TGTGCCAGCAGCTCCCGCTTTCCGGGATCGAGCAATCAGCCCCAGCATTTT. This translates into CASSSRFPGSSNQPQHF.

This clone was counted a few times. The V and J genes are TRBV4-2 and TRBJ2-1, with D possibly being TRBD1 (6 bases). The CDR3 runs to 14 residues. V gave up 0 bases and J gave up 9 bases, with 12 bases separating them. Germline V CDR1 and CDR2: LGHNA, YNFKEQ. DNA for the CDR3: TGTGCCAGCAGCCAAGATGGCAGGGGTCCTGAGCAGTTCTTC. Translated, it gives CASSQDGRGPEQFF.

DNA of the CDR3: TGTGCCAGCAGTCGGGGTCGCGAGCAGTTCTTC. Its protein is CASSRGREQFF. This sequence joins TRBV6-5 and TRBJ2-1, with a possible D match to TRBD2 (5 bases). V was cut by 5 bases and J by 10 bases, with 9 bases left in between. CDR1 MNHEY and CDR2 SVGAGI come from the germline V gene. The CDR3 has 11 residues.

The chain employs TRBV6-5 and TRBJ1-5; 10 bases are shared with TRBD1. Germline V gives CDR1 MNHEY, CDR2 SVGAGI. This CDR3 is 15 amino acids long. V lost 8 bases to trimming and J lost 8 bases; unmatched junction nucleotides: 12. CDR3 sequence: CASFRGQGPSEPQHF. In nucleotides, the CDR3 is TGTGCCAGCTTCCGGGGACAGGGGCCTTCGGAGCCCCAGCATTTT.

As DNA, the CDR3 is TGTGCCACCAGCAGAGATCTGGGCGAGGAGCAGTTCTTC. Protein: CATSRDLGEEQFF. The chain links TRBV15 to TRBJ2-1; D not certain. Per germline, CDR1 LNHNV and CDR2 YYDKDF (reference sequence). The V end was cut by 0 bases, the J end by 10 bases, with 10 bases between. CDR3 length: 13 residues.

This clone was detected a few times. The chain carries TRBV5-1 and TRBJ2-5, with D unresolved. The CDR3 spans 13 residues. With 4 bases removed from V and 1 base from J, the gap between germline ends came to 8 bases. Per germline, CDR1 SGHRS and CDR2 YFSETQ. The DNA of the CDR3 is TGCGCCAGCAGCCTTATCCCCCAAGAGACCCAGTACTTC. This encodes CASSLIPQETQYF.

J is TRBJ2-3 and V is TRBV28; D unresolved. V dropped 3 bases and J dropped 1 base, with 11 bases sitting between them. The germline gives CDR1 MDHEN, CDR2 SYDVKM. This CDR3 spans 15 amino acids. The DNA of the CDR3 is TGTGCCAGCAGTTTCCTCCAGTGGGGCACAGATACGCAGTATTTT. It specifies CASSFLQWGTDTQYF.

This clone is a singleton in its sample. This chain uses TRBV27 with TRBJ1-5; D may be TRBD1 (5 bases). V lost 2 bases and J 1 base, leaving 15 bases between the germline ends. The CDR3 consists of 17 residues. Germline V lookup: CDR1 MNHEY, CDR2 SMNVEV (reference sequence). The CDR3 nucleotides read TGTGCCAGCAGTTTAGGCGGCAGGGATATAAGCAATCAGCCCCAGCATTTT. Encoded protein: CASSLGGRDISNQPQHF.

This clone has a single count. The gene calls are TRBV2 and TRBJ2-1, with 9 positions matching TRBD1. Trimming cost V 7 bases and J 2 bases; bases outside gene matches: 6. The CDR3 is made up of 15 amino acids. The V gene's germline CDR1 is SNHLY and CDR2 FYNNEI. The CDR3 DNA reads as TGTGCCAGCACTAAGGACAGGGGAGCCTACAATGAGCAGTTCTTC. This codes for CASTKDRGAYNEQFF.

This chain links TRBV28 with TRBJ1-6, with 7 positions matching TRBD1. V lost 3 bases and J lost 4; bases outside the gene matches: 3. Germline V gene sequence: CDR1 MDHEN, CDR2 SYDVKM. CDR3 size: 15 residues. The CDR3 region is CASSFSGQYNSPLHF. The CDR3 DNA is TGTGCCAGCAGTTTTTCGGGACAGTATAATTCACCCCTCCACTTT.